These 6 T cell receptor beta chains were all obtained from the same sample, sequenced in a study of blood T cell repertoires in COVID-19. Produced via immunoSEQ multiplex PCR; TCRdb's table is partial and in-frame only. The sample yields over 450,000 clones, about 88% seen once. Sequencing was carried out using peripheral blood. These receptors all stem from a man aged 18 to 30 with COVID-19, enrolled during active disease.

This clone was picked up one time. The chain employs TRBV11-2 and TRBJ2-2; 7 nucleotides line up with TRBD2. The V gene's germline CDR1 is SGHAT and CDR2 FQNNGV. Trimming removed 2 bases from V and 1 base from J; junction bases left unmatched: 13. The CDR3 is 19 residues long. CDR3 residues: CASSLYLWLAEKNTGELFF. CDR3 in DNA: TGTGCCAGCAGCTTATATCTATGGCTAGCGGAGAAGAACACCGGGGAGCTGTTTTTT.

The CDR3 is CASSPQVAGVNNEQFF. In DNA form, the CDR3 reads TGCGCCAGCAGCCCCCAAGTAGCGGGAGTCAACAATGAGCAGTTCTTC. This chain connects TRBV5-1 to TRBJ2-1; 9 positions agree with TRBD2. CDR3 length: 16 amino acids. V shed 4 bases, J shed 5 bases, and the junction held 10 bases outside the gene matches. Germline V gives CDR1 SGHRS, CDR2 YFSETQ.

V usage is TRBV19 and J usage is TRBJ1-5, with 10 bases fitting TRBD1. Germline V lookup: CDR1 LNHDA, CDR2 SQIVND (reference sequence). CDR3 length: 15 residues. V was clipped by 8 bases and J by 5 bases; unmatched bases: 9. The CDR3 spells CASGMTGGYHQPQHF. CDR3 coding DNA: TGTGCCAGTGGCATGACAGGGGGCTACCATCAGCCCCAGCATTTT.

The count of this clone is one. The V gene is TRBV18, the J gene TRBJ1-2; D not certain. Germline CDR1 and CDR2: KGHSH and LQKENI. CDR3 length equals 13 residues. Trimming shortened V by 0 bases and J by 2 bases, and 4 bases separated the two germline ends. The CDR3 is CASSPPQNYGYTF. CDR3 DNA sequence: TGTGCCAGCTCACCACCACAAAACTATGGCTACACCTTC.

This clone was seen just once. The chain employs TRBV27 and TRBJ1-6; possibly TRBD1 for D (6 bases). V lost 6 bases, J lost 3 bases, and 15 bases lay in between. Germline V gene lookup returns CDR1 MNHEY and CDR2 SMNVEV (reference sequence). The CDR3 runs to 16 residues. CDR3 sequence reads: CASREQGAYYNSPLHF. CDR3 DNA: TGTGCCAGCAGAGAACAGGGAGCCTACTATAATTCACCCCTCCACTTT.

CDR3 loop: CASAWGGEQYF. The DNA for the CDR3 is TGTGCCAGCGCTTGGGGAGGCGAGCAGTACTTC. This chain joins TRBV7-9 and TRBJ2-7, with a possible D match to TRBD2 (6 bases). Germline V CDR1 and CDR2: SEHNR, FQNEAQ (reference sequence). Trimming took 8 bases from V and 6 from J, leaving 11 bases between them. CDR3 size: 11 residues.